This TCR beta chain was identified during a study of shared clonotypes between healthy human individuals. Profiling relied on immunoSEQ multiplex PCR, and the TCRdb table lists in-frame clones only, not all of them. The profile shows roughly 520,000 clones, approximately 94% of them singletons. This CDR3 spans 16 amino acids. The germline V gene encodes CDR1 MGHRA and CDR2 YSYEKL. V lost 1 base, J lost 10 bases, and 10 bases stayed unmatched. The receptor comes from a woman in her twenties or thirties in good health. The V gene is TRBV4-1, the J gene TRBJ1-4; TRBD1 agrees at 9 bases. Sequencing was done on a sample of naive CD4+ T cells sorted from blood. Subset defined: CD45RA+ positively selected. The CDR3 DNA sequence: TGCGCCAGCAGCCAAGGGGGGACAGGGATTATCGGAAAACTGTTTTTT. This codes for CASSQGGTGIIGKLFF.